The source of this TCR beta chain is a study of identical twins (dated by TCRdb to the mid-2010s). As for the study more broadly: The study deep-sequenced TCR alpha and beta repertoires from monozygotic twins, unrelated adults of various ages and cord blood to test whether fetal clonotypes persist. Replicate twin experiments were performed at different times using different library preparation protocols to rule out contamination.

All donors were healthy Caucasians. Three unrelated non-twin adults were additionally sequenced: a male aged 18 to 30, a male aged 50 to 60 and a female aged 50 to 60. Using Miltenyi CD45RO+ enrichment and human naive T-cell isolation kits, memory (CD45RO+) and naive T cells were isolated from PBMC. The paper's findings and limits, for the study overall: Compared with coincidental sharing between unrelated individuals, out-of-frame TCR alpha sequences shared between twins showed an excess of sequences with low generation probability. Recombination models systematically underestimated out-of-frame TCR alpha sharing in monozygotic twins but agreed with sharing between unrelated individuals. Zero-insertion analyses could be partly confounded by invariant T cells such as MAIT and iNKT, although diverse VJ usage argued against such confounding for most clonotypes. Fewer insertions were carried by abundant cord blood beta clonotypes; a weaker similar trend was observed in young adult naive repertoires, while no such trend was observed in memory repertoires. In beta out-of-frame sequences, excess twin sharing was weaker, because having fewer shared sequences lowered the signal-to-noise ratio. Conclusions relied on cross-sectional statistical analysis, since the same donors could not be followed over many years.

The CDR3 starts with the cysteine, ends with the phenylalanine, and has 14 residues. Solely the CDR3 DNA is kept, with 42 bases framed from the first base. In the germline V gene (reference sequence), CDR1 corresponds to DFQATT and CDR2 to SNEGSKA. A distance of 14 bases separates the germline ends of V and J, which lose 3 bases and 2 bases respectively. This clonotype was counted many times. Its binding antigen is unknown. Per-base qualities were not stored, and no clone one base away is much larger. Library preparation employed 5' RACE. TCRdb lists the instrument as Illumina HiSeq 2000. A universal primer binding site was added through template switching, and the final cDNA carried a unique molecular identifier so that TCR cDNA molecules could be counted accurately. Specific primers in the conserved constant-segment region were used to synthesize first-strand cDNA for TCR alpha and beta chains. Each cDNA library was double barcoded, with a SMART-Mk sample barcode plus Illumina barcodes, to control for contamination. TruSeq adapter sequences along with Illumina sample barcodes were introduced in two successive PCR steps. TCR alpha and beta cDNA libraries were sequenced on the Illumina HiSeq platform with custom primers. As for the authors' bioinformatics: MiGEC processed the raw reads to extract unique molecular identifiers, while MiXCR was used to determine the CDR3 positions. For each individual, recombination models were inferred using an EM algorithm with the repgenHMM and IGoR tools. The analysis of shared clonotypes was done with the tcR package in R, with sharing normalized by the product of cloneset sizes. Out-of-frame nonproductive sequences were analyzed to study raw recombination free of thymic and clonal selection effects. In-frame beta chains were kept once TCRdb had trimmed the public reads at Q25 with fastp and called clones with MiXCR. Each CDR3 protein appears once, grouped with its most common genes and DNA. The V and J calls reflect TCRdb's pipeline rather than the authors' work. This sample gives some 710,000 distinct CDR3 sequences in total; around 6% of them show up just once. Around 1.9% of the sample is in the top ten clones.

The sequenced sample was naive T cells sorted from blood. Reading the label with the study, this specimen's cell subset or site is: cells isolated with a human naive T-cell isolation kit. The V and J genes are TRBV20-1 and TRBJ2-7, with TRBD1 tentatively as D gene (5 bases match). The sequence was obtained from a man younger than 35 in good health. At the DNA level, the sequence is TGCAGTGCTAGGATTAGGGGAACCACCTACGAGCAGTACTTC. This yields the protein CSARIRGTTYEQYF.